This T cell receptor (beta chain) originates from a study of blood T cell repertoires in COVID-19. Whole-study context: Samples came from the United States, Italy and Spain, spanning acute and convalescent COVID-19. The cDNA or gDNA used as material had been derived from T cells, B-cell-depleted T cells, or PBMCs.

This CDR3 has 12 amino acids. V lost 5 bases to trimming and J lost 3 bases, with 5 bases between them. Germline V gene data show CDR1 as MNHEY and CDR2 as SMNVEV (reference sequence). In the original workflow: From reference gene primer amplification, estimates of nucleated cell counts were derived. The data were produced by immunoSEQ multiplex PCR, yet TCRdb's version contains in-frame clones alone and is incomplete. The V and J calls and clone size were taken over from that table, and D and trimming were inferred from the DNA. The data hold roughly 110,000 clones, with about 90% observed a single time.

Input material: peripheral blood. This chain connects TRBV27 to TRBJ1-5, with D uncertain. The clonotype was recovered from a woman in her 30s with acute or convalescent COVID-19. This CDR3 reads CASSTYNQPQHF. CDR3 DNA sequence: TGTGCCAGCAGTACCTACAATCAGCCCCAGCATTTT.